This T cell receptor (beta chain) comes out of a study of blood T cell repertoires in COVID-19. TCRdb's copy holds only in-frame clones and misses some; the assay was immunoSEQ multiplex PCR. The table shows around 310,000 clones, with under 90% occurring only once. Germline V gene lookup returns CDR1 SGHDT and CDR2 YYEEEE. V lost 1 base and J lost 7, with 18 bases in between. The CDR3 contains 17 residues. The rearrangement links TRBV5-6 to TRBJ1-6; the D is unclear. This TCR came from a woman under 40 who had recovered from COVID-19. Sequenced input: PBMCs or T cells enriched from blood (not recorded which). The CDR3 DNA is TGTGCCAGCAGCTTGCGTCTCCTTCTGGAGGGAAATTCACCCCTCCACTTT. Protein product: CASSLRLLLEGNSPLHF.